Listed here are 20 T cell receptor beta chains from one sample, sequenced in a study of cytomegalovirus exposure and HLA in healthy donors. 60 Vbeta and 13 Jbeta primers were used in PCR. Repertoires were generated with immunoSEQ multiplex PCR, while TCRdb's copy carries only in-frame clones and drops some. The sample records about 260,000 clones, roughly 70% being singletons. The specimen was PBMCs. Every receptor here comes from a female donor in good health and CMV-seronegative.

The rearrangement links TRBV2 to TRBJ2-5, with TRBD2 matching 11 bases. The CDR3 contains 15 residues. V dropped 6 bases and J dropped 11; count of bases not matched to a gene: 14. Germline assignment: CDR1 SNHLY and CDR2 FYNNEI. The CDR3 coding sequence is TGTGCCAGCAGGACAGAAGGCTTAACTAGCGGGGGACAGTACTTC. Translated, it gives CASRTEGLTSGGQYF.

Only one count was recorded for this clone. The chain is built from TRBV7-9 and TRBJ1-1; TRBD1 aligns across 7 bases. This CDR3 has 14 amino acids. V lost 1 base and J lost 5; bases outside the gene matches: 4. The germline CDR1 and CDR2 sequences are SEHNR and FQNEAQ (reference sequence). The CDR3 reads CASSLVTGRTEAFF. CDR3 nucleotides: TGTGCCAGCAGCTTAGTGACAGGGAGAACTGAAGCTTTCTTT.

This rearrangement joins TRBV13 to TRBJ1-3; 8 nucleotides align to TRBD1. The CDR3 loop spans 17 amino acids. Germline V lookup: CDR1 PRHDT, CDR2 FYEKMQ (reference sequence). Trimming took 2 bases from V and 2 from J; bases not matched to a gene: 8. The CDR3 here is CASSLWLGRGPGNTIYF. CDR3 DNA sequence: TGTGCCAGCAGCTTATGGTTGGGCAGGGGGCCTGGAAACACCATATATTTT.

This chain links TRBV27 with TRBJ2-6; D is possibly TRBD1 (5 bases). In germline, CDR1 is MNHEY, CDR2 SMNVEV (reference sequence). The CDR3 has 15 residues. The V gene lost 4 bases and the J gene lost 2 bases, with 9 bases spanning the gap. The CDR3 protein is CASSSRVAGANVLTF. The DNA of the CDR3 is TGTGCCAGCAGTTCCAGGGTAGCTGGGGCCAACGTCCTGACTTTC.

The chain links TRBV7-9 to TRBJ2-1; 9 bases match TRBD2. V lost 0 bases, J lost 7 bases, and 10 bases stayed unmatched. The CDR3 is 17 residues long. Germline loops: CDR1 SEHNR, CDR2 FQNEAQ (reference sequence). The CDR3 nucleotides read TGTGCCAGCAGCTTAGCAAGCGGGAGGATCCTGGGTAATGAGCAGTTCTTC. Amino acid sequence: CASSLASGRILGNEQFF.

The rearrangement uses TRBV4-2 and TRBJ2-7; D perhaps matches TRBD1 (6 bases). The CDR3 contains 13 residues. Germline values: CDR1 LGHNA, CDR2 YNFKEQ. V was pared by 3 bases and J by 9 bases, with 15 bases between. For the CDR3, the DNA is TGTGCCAGCAGCCAGGAAACAGGGAGATGGCAGTACTTC. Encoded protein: CASSQETGRWQYF.

The CDR3 DNA reads as TGTGCCAGCAGCTTGAGCCACAATGAGCAGTTCTTC. Its translation is CASSLSHNEQFF. The V and J genes are TRBV7-2 and TRBJ2-1; no definite D call. V lost 3 bases and J 5 bases, leaving 5 bases between the germline ends. This CDR3 spans 12 amino acids. Looked up from germline, CDR1 is SGHTA and CDR2 is FQGNSA.

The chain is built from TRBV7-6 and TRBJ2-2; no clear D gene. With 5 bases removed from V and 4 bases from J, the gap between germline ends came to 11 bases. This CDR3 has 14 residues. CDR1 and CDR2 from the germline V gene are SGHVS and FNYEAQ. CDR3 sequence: CASSPLEFTGELFF. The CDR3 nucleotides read TGTGCCAGCAGCCCTTTAGAGTTCACCGGGGAGCTGTTTTTT. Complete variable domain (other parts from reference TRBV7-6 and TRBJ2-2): GAGVSQSPRYKVTKRGQDVALRCDPISGHVSLYWYRQALGQGPEFLTYFNYEAQQDKSGLPNDRFSAERPEGSISTLTIQRTEQRDSAMYRCASSPLEFTGELFFGEGSRLTVL.

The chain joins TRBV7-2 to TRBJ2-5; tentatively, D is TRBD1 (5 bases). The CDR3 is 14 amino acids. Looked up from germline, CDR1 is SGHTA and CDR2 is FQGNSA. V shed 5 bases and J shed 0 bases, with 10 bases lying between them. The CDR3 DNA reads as TGTGCCAGCAGCACTCGACAGTACCAAGAGACCCAGTACTTC. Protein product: CASSTRQYQETQYF.

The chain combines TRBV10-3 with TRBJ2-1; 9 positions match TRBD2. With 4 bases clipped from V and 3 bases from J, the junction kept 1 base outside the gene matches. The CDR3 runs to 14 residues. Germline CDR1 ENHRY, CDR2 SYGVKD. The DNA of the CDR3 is TGTGCCATCAGTGCTAGCGGGGTCTACAATGAGCAGTTCTTC. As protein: CAISASGVYNEQFF.

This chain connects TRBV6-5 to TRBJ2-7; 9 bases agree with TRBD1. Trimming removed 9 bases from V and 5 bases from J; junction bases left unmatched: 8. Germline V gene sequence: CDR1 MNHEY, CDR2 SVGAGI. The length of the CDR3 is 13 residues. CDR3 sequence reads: CASSQGQGNEQYF. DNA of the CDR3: TGTGCCAGTAGCCAGGGACAGGGCAACGAGCAGTACTTC.

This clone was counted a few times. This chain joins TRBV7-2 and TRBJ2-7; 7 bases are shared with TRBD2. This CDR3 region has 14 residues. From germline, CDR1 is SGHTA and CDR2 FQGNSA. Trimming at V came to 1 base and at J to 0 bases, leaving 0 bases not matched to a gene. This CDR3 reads CASSLVAGSYEQYF. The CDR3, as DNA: TGTGCCAGCAGCTTAGTAGCGGGCTCCTACGAGCAGTACTTC.

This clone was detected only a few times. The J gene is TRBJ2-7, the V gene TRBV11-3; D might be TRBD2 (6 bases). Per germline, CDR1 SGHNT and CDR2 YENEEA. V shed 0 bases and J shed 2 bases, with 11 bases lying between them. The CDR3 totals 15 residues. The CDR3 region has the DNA TGTGCCAGCAGCTTAGAGTTGGCGGGAACCTACGAGCAGTACTTC. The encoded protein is CASSLELAGTYEQYF.

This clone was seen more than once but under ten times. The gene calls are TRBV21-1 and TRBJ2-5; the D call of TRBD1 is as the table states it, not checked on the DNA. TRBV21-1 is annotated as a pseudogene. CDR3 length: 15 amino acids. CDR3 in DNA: TGTGCCAGCAGTCTTGAATCAGGGGGCTCGGAGACCCAGTACTTC. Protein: CASSLESGGSETQYF.

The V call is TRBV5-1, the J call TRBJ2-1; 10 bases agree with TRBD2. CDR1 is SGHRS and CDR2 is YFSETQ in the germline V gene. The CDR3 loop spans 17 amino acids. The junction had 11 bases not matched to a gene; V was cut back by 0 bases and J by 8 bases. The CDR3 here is CASSLVSAGGPGDEQFF. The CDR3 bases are TGCGCCAGCAGCTTGGTTTCAGCGGGAGGGCCTGGGGATGAGCAGTTCTTC.

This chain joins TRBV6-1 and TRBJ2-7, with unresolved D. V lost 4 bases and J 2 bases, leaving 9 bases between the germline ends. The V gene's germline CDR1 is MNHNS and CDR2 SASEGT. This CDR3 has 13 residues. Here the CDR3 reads CASSVPPTYEQYF. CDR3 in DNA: TGTGCCAGCAGTGTCCCCCCCACCTACGAGCAGTACTTC.

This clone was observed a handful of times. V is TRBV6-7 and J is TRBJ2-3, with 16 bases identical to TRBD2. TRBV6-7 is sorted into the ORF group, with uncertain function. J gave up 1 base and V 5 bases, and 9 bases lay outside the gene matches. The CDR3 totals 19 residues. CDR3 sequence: CASSQPGLAGGLGTDTQYF. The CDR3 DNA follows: TGTGCCAGCAGTCAGCCGGGACTAGCGGGAGGGCTGGGCACAGATACGCAGTATTTT.

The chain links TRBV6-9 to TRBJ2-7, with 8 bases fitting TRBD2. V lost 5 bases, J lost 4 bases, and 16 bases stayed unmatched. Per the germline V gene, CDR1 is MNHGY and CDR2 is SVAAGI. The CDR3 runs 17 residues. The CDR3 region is CASSPEKERELYYEQYF. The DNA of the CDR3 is TGTGCCAGCAGTCCAGAGAAGGAGCGGGAGCTCTATTACGAGCAGTACTTC.

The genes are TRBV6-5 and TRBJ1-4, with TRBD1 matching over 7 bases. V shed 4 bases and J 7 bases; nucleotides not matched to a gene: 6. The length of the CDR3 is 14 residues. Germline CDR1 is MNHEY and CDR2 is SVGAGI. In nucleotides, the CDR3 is TGTGCCAGCAGTTCCCCGGGACAGCCTGAAAAACTGTTTTTT. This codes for CASSSPGQPEKLFF.

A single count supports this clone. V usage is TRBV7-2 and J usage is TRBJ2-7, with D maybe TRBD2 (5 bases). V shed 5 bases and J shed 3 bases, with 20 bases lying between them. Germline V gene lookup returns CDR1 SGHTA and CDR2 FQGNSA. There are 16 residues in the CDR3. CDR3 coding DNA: TGTGCCAGCAGCCCTTCCGCTAGCCTAAAGTACTACGAGCAGTACTTC. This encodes CASSPSASLKYYEQYF.